This TCR beta chain was recovered during a study of cytomegalovirus exposure and HLA in healthy donors. Amplification used 60 Vbeta primers and 13 Jbeta primers. Assay: immunoSEQ multiplex PCR; the TCRdb copy retains only in-frame clones and omits some. The table includes around 98,000 clones, about four fifths detected once. V lost 10 bases and J lost 4; bases outside the gene matches: 12. The germline V gene has CDR1 MNHNS and CDR2 SASEGT. This CDR3 is 15 amino acids long. Material for sequencing was PBMCs. V gene TRBV6-1 combines with J gene TRBJ2-1, with 8 bases lining up with TRBD1. The sequence came from a woman aged 40 to 50 in good health and CMV-seronegative. The CDR3 coding sequence is TGTGCCACTGGGCGACAGGGACAGGCTTACAATGAGCAGTTCTTC. Translated, it gives CATGRQGQAYNEQFF.